This T cell receptor beta chain appears in the sequencing data of a study of cytotoxic CD8 clonotypes in ibrutinib-treated CLL. At the level of the study: Investigators reported 24 partial and 2 complete responses; after median approximately 63 months, about 15 patients remained remitted and about twelve progressed. General observations from the study: Sampling times differed between sustained-remission and progressing patients.

Between the trimmed V and J ends, which lost 2 bases and 0 bases, there was a span of 11 bases. Looked up from germline, CDR1 is MNHEY and CDR2 is SVGAGI. The CDR3 has 16 amino acids. The TCR beta libraries used 2 to 2.5 micrograms of genomic DNA that came from cryopreserved PBMCs. Here immunoSEQ multiplex PCR was the method, and the copy in TCRdb shows in-frame clones only, minus some. Of approximately 57,000 clones listed, roughly three fifths are singletons. Comment on this clone: Its antigen is undetermined.

Sequences were derived from PBMCs, sampled after 24 months of ibrutinib treatment. This clonotype originated in a human donor with chronic lymphocytic leukemia. The chain is built from TRBV6-5 and TRBJ2-1; D gene unclear. CDR3 region: CASSYDPGSSYNEQFF. The CDR3 DNA reads TGTGCCAGCAGTTACGATCCGGGTAGCTCCTACAATGAGCAGTTCTTC.